The T cell receptor beta chain described here comes from a study of T cell responses to AZD1222 COVID-19 vaccine (dated by TCRdb to the early 2020s). In terms of the full investigation: TCR sequencing covered 233 trial participants: 200 to 220 given two doses of AZD1222 and around 25 given two doses of MenACWY control vaccine. Trial participants were enrolled by age into subgroups of 18-55, 56-69 and 70-plus years, and about 150, 27 and 61 TCR-sequenced participants, respectively, were included in these subgroups. Study-wide findings and limitations: Vaccine-associated CD4 TCRs spanned the whole spike protein, with dominant responses in regions 160-218 and 743-854. Reportedly, almost half of the unique spike-specific TCRs recognized epitopes lying outside the regions that are mutated in the B.1.351 and B.1.1.7 variants. After two AZD1222 doses, spike-specific TCR breadth and depth were significantly higher than at day 0 and than in MenACWY recipients. The 56-69-year group was small, and its depth increase did not reach significance, likely because of low power. Most participants were white British and females outnumbered males, and the authors suggested that clonal diversity may have been underestimated. Because no samples from the day 14 peak response were available, repertoires could be characterized only after the peak T cell response. Only five to seven AZD1222 recipients were SARS-CoV-2 seropositive at baseline, limiting conclusions about previously exposed vaccinees.

V and J are truncated by 1 base and 4 bases respectively, leaving an intervening sequence of 12 bases. The germline V gene sets CDR1 to SGHDT and CDR2 to YYEEEE. The cysteine opens and the phenylalanine closes a CDR3 of 15 amino acids. The CDR3 DNA has 45 bases and is translated from base 1. The CDR3 regions of human TCRbeta chains were subjected to immunosequencing. In the paper's pipeline: TCRs in the repertoires were matched against a reference library of SARS-CoV-2-specific TCRs that had been generated with the MIRA antigen-specificity platform. Breadth was defined as the fraction of unique TCRs that were SARS-CoV-2-associated, and depth was defined as the fraction of total T cells that were SARS-CoV-2-associated. Each spike-specific TCR was assigned to its reactive spike region and to a CD4 or CD8 class using the MIRA data. Log10-transformed breadth and depth values were compared by one-way ANOVA with Sidak's multiple comparisons tests. Here the immuneACCESS table is served through TCRdb, limited to in-frame sequences with V and J called. Missing clones are a known gap in these copies; in checked studies unresolved V genes cover under half, and the rest lacks a known reason. The V and J calls and the clone size are those of that table, but D and trimming were determined from the DNA. The sample includes some 150,000 clones, with around nine tenths observed a single time. The ten largest clones represent about 3.3% of the sample.

The intended sense of this specimen's time point label: about 28 days (+/-7) after the second vaccine dose. AZD1222 recipients whose second dose came at about 4 weeks and those whose second dose came at about 12 weeks were combined into one group, since spike-specific TCR depth and breadth did not differ between the two schedules. Vaccinee samples were obtained from the UK trials COV001 and COV002, which included a single-blind randomized controlled phase 2/3 trial of AZD1222 (ChAdOx1 nCoV-19) in healthy adults. For TCRbeta chain sequencing, PBMC samples from trial participants were taken at day 0 and at day 28 after the second dose. About this clone: Its antigen specificity is not known. Base quality data are lacking; no much larger clone is found one base away.

The source material was peripheral blood, sampled 28 days after the second AZD1222 dose. The source of this sequence is an adult who received the AZD1222 COVID-19 vaccine. The rearrangement combines TRBV5-6 with TRBJ1-5; TRBD1 might be the D gene, on 5 matching bases. The CDR3 sequence is CASSLYWGGNQPQHF. The base sequence is TGTGCCAGCAGCTTGTATTGGGGGGGAAATCAGCCCCAGCATTTT.